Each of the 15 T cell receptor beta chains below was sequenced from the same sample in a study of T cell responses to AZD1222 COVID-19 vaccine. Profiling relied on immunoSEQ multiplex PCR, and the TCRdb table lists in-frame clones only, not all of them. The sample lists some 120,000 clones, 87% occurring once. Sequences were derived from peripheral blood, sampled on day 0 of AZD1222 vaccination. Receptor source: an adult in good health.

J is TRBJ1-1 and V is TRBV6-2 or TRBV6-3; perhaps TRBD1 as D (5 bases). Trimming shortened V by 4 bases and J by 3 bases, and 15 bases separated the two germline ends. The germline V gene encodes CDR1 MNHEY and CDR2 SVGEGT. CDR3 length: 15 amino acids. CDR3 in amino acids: CASSSNRRGDTEAFF. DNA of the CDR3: TGTGCCAGCAGTTCCAACAGGAGAGGGGACACTGAAGCTTTCTTT.

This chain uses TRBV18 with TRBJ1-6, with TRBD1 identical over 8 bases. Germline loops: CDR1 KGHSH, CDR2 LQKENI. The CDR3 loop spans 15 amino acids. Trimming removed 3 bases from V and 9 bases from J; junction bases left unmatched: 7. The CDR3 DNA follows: TGTGCCAGCTCACCTCAAGACAGGGGAGGTTCACCCCTCCACTTT. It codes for CASSPQDRGGSPLHF.

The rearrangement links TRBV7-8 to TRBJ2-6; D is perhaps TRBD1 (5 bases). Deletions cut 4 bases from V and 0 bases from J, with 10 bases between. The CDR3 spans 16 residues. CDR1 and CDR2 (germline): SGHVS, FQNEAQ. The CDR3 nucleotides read TGTGCCAGCAGCTCCGACAGCCTCTCTGGGGCCAACGTCCTGACTTTC. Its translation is CASSSDSLSGANVLTF.

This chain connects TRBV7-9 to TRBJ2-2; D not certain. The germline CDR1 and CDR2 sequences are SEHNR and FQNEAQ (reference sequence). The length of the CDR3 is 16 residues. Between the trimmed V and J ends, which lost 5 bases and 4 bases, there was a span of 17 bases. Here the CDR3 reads CASSTATVMGTGELFF. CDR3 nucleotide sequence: TGTGCCAGCAGCACGGCGACCGTCATGGGCACCGGGGAGCTGTTTTTT.

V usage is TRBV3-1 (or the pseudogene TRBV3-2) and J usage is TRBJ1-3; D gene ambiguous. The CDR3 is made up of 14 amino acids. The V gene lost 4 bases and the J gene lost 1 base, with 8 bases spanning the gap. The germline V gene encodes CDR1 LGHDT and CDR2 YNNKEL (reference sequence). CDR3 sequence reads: CASSPPQSGNTIYF. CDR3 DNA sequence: TGTGCCAGCAGCCCCCCCCAGTCTGGAAACACCATATATTTT.

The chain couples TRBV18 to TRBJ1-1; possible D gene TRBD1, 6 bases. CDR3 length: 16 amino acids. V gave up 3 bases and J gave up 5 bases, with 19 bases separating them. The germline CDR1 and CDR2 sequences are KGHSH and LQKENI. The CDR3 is CASSPDLEWGRTEAFF. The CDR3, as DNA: TGTGCCAGCTCACCCGATTTGGAGTGGGGGCGGACTGAAGCTTTCTTT.

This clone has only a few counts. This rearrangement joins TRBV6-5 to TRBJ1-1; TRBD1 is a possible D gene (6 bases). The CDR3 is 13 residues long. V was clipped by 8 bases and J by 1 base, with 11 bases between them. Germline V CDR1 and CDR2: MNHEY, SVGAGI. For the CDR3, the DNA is TGTGCCAGCGGGGACACTCCGAACACTGAAGCTTTCTTT. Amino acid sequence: CASGDTPNTEAFF.

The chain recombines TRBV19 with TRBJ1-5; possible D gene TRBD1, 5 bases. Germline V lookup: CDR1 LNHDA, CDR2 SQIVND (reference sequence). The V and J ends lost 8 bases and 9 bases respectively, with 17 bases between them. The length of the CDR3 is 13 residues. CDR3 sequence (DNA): TGTGCCAGTCAAGAGGGGCGTGTCGGGCCCCAGCATTTT. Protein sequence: CASQEGRVGPQHF. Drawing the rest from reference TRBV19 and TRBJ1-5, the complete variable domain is DGGITQSPKYLFRKEGQNVTLSCEQNLNHDAMYWYRQDPGQGLRLIYYSQIVNDFQKGDIAEGYSVSREKKESFPLTVTSAQKNPTAFYLCASQEGRVGPQHFGDGTRLSIL.

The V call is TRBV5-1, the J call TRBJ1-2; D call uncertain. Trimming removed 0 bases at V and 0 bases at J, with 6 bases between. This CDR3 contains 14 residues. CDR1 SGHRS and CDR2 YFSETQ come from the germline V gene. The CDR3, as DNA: TGCGCCAGCAGCTTGGGTTCAGCTAACTATGGCTACACCTTC. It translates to CASSLGSANYGYTF.

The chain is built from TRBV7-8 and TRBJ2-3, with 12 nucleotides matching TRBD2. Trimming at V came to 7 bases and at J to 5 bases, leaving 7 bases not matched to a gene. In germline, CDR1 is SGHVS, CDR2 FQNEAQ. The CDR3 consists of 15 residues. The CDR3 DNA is TGTGCCAGCACGGGACTAGCGGGTTGGGGAGATACGCAGTATTTT. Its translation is CASTGLAGWGDTQYF.

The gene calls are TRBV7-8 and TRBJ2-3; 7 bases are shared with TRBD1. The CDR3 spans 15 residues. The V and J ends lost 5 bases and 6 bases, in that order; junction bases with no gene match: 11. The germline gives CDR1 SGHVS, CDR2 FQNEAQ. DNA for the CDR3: TGTGCCAGCAGCAAGCCGGGACAGCCGATGGATACGCAGTATTTT. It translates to CASSKPGQPMDTQYF.

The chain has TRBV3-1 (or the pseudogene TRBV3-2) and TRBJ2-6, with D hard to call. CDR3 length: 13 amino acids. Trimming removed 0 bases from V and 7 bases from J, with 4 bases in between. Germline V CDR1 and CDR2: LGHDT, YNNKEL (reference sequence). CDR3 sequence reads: CASSQEGANVLTF. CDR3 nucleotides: TGTGCCAGCAGCCAAGAGGGTGCCAACGTCCTGACTTTC.

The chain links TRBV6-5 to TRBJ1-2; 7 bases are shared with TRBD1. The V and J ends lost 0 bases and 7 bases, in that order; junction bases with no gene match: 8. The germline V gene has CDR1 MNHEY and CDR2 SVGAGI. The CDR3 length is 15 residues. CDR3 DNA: TGTGCCAGCAGTTACTCCCTGGCAGGGGGAGGTGGCTACACCTTC. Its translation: CASSYSLAGGGGYTF.

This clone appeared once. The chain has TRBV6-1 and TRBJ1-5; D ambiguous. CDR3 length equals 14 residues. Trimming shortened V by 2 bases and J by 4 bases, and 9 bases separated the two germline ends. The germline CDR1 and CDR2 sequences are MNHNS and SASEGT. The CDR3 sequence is CASSEPGLNQPQHF. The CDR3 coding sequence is TGTGCCAGCAGTGAACCAGGCCTGAATCAGCCCCAGCATTTT.

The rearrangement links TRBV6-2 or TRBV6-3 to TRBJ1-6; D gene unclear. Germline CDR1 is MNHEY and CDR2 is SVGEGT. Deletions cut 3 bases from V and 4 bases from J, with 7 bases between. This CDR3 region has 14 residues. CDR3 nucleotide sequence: TGTGCCAGCAGTTATCGGCAGTATAATTCACCCCTCCACTTT. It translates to CASSYRQYNSPLHF.